This TCR beta chain was observed in a study of early T cells in non-severe SARS-CoV-2 infection. Ten or more counts support this clonotype. MiXCR, applied by TCRdb to the 5' RACE reads, yields one record per CDR3 protein. The table includes 55,000 to 80,000 distinct CDR3 sequences, about an eighth detected once. Germline V gene data show CDR1 as LGHNA and CDR2 as YSLEER. This CDR3 contains 18 residues. With 1 base removed from V and 0 bases from J, the gap between germline ends came to 13 bases. This sequence was found in an adult who was a healthcare worker with PCR-confirmed SARS-CoV-2 infection or an uninfected control (not recorded which). The rearrangement uses TRBV4-3 and TRBJ2-6, with D uncertain. Source: whole blood, taken at baseline. Here the CDR3 reads CASSQVELGISGANVLTF. CDR3 nucleotide sequence: TGCGCCAGCAGCCAAGTTGAGTTGGGGATCTCTGGGGCCAACGTCCTGACTTTC.